The source of this TCR beta chain is a study of CD8 T cells in ankylosing spondylitis. Regarding the study as a whole: Characteristic of ankylosing spondylitis blood, it appeared, was a TCR beta motif comprising several highly homologous variants.

This clonotype has a count of ten or more. Its specificity is unknown. Trimming left V 6 bases short and J 0 bases short, with 17 bases between. The CDR3 consists of 17 residues. MiXCR was run by TCRdb on the 5' RACE reads, yielding one entry per CDR3 protein. The repertoire includes approximately 540,000 distinct CDR3 sequences, roughly 13% of them detected once, and about 6.5% sits in the top ten. The receptor's source is a male donor with ankylosing spondylitis. The sample comprised blood, either unsorted or a sorted T cell fraction (not recorded which). This sequence joins TRBV12-3 or TRBV12-4 and TRBJ2-2; D remains ambiguous. The CDR3 bases are TGTGCCAGCAGCCAGGACCTAGTGTATTCGAACACCGGGGAGCTGTTTTTT. Translation: CASSQDLVYSNTGELFF.